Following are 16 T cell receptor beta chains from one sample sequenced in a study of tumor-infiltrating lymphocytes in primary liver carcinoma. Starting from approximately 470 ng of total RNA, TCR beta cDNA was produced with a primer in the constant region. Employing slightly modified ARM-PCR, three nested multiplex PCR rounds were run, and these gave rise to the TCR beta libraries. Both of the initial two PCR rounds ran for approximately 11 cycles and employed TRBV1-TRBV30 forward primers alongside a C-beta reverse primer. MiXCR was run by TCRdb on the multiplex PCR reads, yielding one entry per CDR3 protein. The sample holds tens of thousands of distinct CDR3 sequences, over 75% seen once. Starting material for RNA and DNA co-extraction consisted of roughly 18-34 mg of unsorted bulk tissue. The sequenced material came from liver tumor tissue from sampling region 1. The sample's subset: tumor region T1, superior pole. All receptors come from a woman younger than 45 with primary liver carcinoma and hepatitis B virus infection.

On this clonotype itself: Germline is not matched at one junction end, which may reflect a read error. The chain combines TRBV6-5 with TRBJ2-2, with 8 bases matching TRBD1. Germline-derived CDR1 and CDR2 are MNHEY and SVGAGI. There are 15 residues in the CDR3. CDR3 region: CANSPRTGFTGELFF. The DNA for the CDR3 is TGTGCCAACAGTCCGCGGACAGGGTTCACCGGCGAGTTGTTTTTT.

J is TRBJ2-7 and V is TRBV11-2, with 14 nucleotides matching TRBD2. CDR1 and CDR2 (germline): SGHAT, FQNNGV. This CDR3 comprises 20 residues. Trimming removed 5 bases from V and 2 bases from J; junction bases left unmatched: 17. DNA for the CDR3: TGTGCCAGCAGCGCCATTTCCCGACTAGCGGGAGGGCAGAAACCCTACGAGCAGTACTTC. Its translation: CASSAISRLAGGQKPYEQYF.

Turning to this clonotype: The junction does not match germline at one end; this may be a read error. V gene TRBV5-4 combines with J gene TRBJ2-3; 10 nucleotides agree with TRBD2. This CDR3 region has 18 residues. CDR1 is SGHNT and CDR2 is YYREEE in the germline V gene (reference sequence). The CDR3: CPSSNPAASGSRTDTQCF. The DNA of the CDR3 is TGTCCCAGCAGTAACCCGGCGGCTAGCGGGAGTCGGACGGATACGCAGTGTTTT.

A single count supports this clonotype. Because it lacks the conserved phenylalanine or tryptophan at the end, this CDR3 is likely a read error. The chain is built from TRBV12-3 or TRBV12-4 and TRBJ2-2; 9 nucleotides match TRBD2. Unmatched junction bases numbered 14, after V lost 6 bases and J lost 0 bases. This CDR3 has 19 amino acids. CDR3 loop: CASSPLGLASFPNTGELFI. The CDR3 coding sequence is TGTGCCAGCAGCCCACTTGGACTAGCGAGCTTCCCGAACACCGGGGAGCTGTTTATT.

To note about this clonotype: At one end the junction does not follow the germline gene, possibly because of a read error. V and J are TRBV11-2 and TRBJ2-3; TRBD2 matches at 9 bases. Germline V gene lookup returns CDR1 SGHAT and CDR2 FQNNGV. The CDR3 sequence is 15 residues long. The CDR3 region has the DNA TGTGCCAGCAGGTTAGAGGCTAGCGGGACAGATACGCTGTATTTT. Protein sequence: CASRLEASGTDTLYF.

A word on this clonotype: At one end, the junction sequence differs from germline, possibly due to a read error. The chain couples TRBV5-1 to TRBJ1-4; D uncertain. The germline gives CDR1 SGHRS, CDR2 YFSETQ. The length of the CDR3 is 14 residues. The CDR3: CASSLVNTNENLFF. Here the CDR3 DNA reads TGCGCCAGCAGCTTGGTGAATACTAATGAAAATCTGTTTTTT.

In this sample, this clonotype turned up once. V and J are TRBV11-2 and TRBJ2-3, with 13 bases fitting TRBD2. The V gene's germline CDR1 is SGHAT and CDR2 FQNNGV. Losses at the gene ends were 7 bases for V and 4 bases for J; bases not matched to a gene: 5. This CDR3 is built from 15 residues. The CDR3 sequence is CASNSGLAGPDTQYF. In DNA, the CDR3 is TGTGCCAGCAACTCGGGACTAGCGGGACCAGATACGCAGTATTTT.

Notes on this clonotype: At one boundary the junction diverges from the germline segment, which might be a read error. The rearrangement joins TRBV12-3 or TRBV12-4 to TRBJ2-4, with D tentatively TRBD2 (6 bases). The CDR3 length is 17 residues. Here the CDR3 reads CVSSIPGRGLAKYIQYF. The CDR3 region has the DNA TGTGTCAGCTCGATCCCCGGGCGGGGCCTAGCCAAATACATTCAGTATTTC.

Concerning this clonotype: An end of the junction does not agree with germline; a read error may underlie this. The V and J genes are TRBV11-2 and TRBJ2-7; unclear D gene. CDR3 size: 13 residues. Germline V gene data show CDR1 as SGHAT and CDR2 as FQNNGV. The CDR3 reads CASEIVGNYEQYF. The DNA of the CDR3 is TGTGCAAGCGAGATTGTGGGGAACTACGAGCAATACTTC.

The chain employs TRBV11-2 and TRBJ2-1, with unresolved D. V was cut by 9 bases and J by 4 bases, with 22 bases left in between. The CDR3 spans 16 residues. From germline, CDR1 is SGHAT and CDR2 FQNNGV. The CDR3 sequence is CARSTSLVGGYNEQFF. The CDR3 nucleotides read TGTGCCAGGAGCACCTCTCTAGTGGGTGGATACAATGAGCAGTTCTTC.

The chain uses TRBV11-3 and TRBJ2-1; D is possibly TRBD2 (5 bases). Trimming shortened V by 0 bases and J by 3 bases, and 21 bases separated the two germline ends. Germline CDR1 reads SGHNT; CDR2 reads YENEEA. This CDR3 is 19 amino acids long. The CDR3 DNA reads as TGTGCCAGCAGCTTAGATCAGCAGGAGGCATTCAGCTACTACAATGAGCAGTTCTTC. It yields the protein CASSLDQQEAFSYYNEQFF.

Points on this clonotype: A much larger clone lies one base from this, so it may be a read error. The CDR3 DNA is TGCGCCTGCGGCCCCTGGGGGGGAAAAATGTTTTTT. It yields the protein CACGPWGGKMFF. The genes are TRBV11-2 and TRBJ1-4, with D possibly being TRBD1 (5 bases). The V gene's germline CDR1 is SGHAT and CDR2 FQNNGV. The CDR3 spans 12 residues.

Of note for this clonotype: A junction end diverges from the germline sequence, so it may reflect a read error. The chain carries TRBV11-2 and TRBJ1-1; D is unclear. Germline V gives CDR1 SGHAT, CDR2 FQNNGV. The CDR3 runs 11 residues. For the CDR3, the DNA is TGTGCCTGCAGCCCCGCGATAGAAGCTTTCTTT. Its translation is CACSPAIEAFF.

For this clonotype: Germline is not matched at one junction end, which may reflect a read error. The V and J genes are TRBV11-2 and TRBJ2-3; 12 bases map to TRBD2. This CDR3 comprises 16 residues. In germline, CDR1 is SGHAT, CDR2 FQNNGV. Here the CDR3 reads CVNSAGLAGIVDTQYF. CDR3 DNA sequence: TGTGTCAACAGCGCGGGACTAGCGGGTATTGTTGATACGCAGTACTTT.

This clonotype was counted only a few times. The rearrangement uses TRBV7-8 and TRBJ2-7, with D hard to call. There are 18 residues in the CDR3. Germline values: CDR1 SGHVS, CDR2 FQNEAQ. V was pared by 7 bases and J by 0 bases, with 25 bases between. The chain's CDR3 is CASNSGRDRTMSSYEQYF. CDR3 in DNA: TGTGCCAGCAACTCGGGTCGCGATCGAACTATGAGCTCCTACGAGCAGTACTTC.

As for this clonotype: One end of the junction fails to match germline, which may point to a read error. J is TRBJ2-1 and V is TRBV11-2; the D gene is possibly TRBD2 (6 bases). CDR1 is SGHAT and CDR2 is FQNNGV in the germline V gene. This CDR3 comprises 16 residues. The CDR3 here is CASSTSLARGYNDQFF. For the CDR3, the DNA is TGTGCCAGCAGTACCTCTCTAGCGAGAGGATACAATGATCAGTTCTTC.